This entry lists 12 T cell receptor beta chains sequenced from one sample in a study of blood T cells in healthy people across ages. A J-beta primer mix and a sample-barcoded 5' primer were used in a second PCR of about 7 to 12 cycles. TCRdb itself ran the 5' RACE reads through MiXCR, one entry per CDR3 protein. The sample records roughly 1.5 million distinct CDR3 sequences, approximately 43% being singletons. The sample taken for sequencing was blood. These receptors were obtained from a woman between 18 and 29 years old in good health.

The table lists this clonotype with a few counts. Given a much more abundant clone one base away, this may be a read error. This rearrangement joins TRBV7-8 to TRBJ2-1; D not resolved. V was pared by 5 bases and J by 8 bases, with 25 bases between. The CDR3 totals 17 residues. The germline V gene has CDR1 SGHVS and CDR2 FQNEAQ. CDR3 nucleotides: TGTGCCAGCAGCCGAGAGAACGGACGAGTTCCTGCGGATGAGCAGTTCTTC. Protein product: CASSRENGRVPADEQFF.

This clonotype was observed a handful of times. The chain is built from TRBV20-1 and TRBJ2-5, with TRBD2 matching 8 bases. V gave up 0 bases and J gave up 11 bases; unmatched junction bases: 8. There are 13 residues in the CDR3. Germline assignment: CDR1 DFQATT and CDR2 SNEGSKA (reference sequence). This chain's CDR3 is CSARDRGLERQYF. CDR3 DNA sequence: TGCAGTGCTAGAGATCGGGGACTAGAGAGGCAGTACTTC.

The chain links TRBV12-3 or TRBV12-4 to TRBJ2-7; 9 bases line up with TRBD1. CDR3 length: 15 residues. V shed 2 bases, J shed 0 bases, and the junction held 2 bases outside the gene matches. This CDR3 reads CASSLWDRASYEQYF. Written as DNA, the CDR3 is TGTGCCAGCAGTTTATGGGACAGGGCCTCCTACGAGCAGTACTTC.

The V and J genes are TRBV7-2 and TRBJ2-7, with 12 bases that match TRBD2. Germline CDR1 is SGHTA and CDR2 is FQGNSA. The CDR3 spans 16 residues. The V and J ends lost 6 bases and 4 bases, in that order; junction bases with no gene match: 10. The CDR3 region has the DNA TGTGCCAGCAGTTCCCTAGCGGGGGGGGCCTATTACGAGCAGTACTTC. As protein: CASSSLAGGAYYEQYF. The full variable domain, its missing parts supplied by reference TRBV7-2 and TRBJ2-7, is GAGVSQSPSNKVTEKGKDVELRCDPISGHTALYWYRQSLGQGLEFLIYFQGNSAPDKSGLPSDRFSAERTGGSVSTLTIQRTQQEDSAVYLCASSSLAGGAYYEQYFGPGTRLTVT.

This chain joins TRBV6-5 and TRBJ2-7; D remains unclear. Germline loops: CDR1 MNHEY, CDR2 SVGAGI. The V end lost 6 bases, the J end lost 12 bases, and 18 bases lay between the germline ends. The CDR3 consists of 12 residues. The CDR3 sequence is CASSPAKNIRYF. CDR3 in DNA: TGTGCCAGCAGCCCGGCCAAAAACATTCGGTACTTC.

J is TRBJ2-1 and V is TRBV25-1; 10 bases map to TRBD2. The V and J ends lost 4 bases and 0 bases, in that order; junction bases with no gene match: 15. The CDR3 sequence is 20 residues long. From germline, CDR1 is MGHDK and CDR2 SYGVNS. The CDR3 is CASSVELAGRPVFSYNEQFF. CDR3 nucleotides: TGTGCCAGCAGTGTCGAACTAGCGGGACGCCCCGTTTTCTCCTACAATGAGCAGTTCTTC.

This sequence joins TRBV5-1 and TRBJ2-3, with D possibly being TRBD1 (6 bases). CDR3 size: 13 residues. Germline V gene lookup returns CDR1 SGHRS and CDR2 YFSETQ. V gave up 7 bases and J gave up 1 base, with 10 bases separating them. The DNA for the CDR3 is TGCGCCAGCCAATCAGGGGGCACAGATACGCAGTATTTT. Translated, it gives CASQSGGTDTQYF.

This chain connects TRBV4-3 to TRBJ1-2; D is unresolved. The V gene's germline CDR1 is LGHNA and CDR2 YSLEER. The V and J ends lost 1 base and 0 bases respectively, with 9 bases between them. The CDR3 consists of 15 residues. The DNA for the CDR3 is TGCGCCAGCAGCCAAGTAGGGCCGACTAACTATGGCTACACCTTC. It translates to CASSQVGPTNYGYTF.

The chain combines TRBV20-1 with TRBJ1-3; the D gene is possibly TRBD1 (5 bases). Trimming took off 3 bases at V and 2 bases at J, with 8 bases between the two ends. Germline CDR1 is DFQATT and CDR2 is SNEGSKA (reference sequence). The CDR3 totals 13 residues. CDR3 nucleotides: TGCAGTGCTAGTTTAGGGGCTGGAAACACCATATATTTT. It yields the protein CSASLGAGNTIYF.

The chain uses TRBV9 and TRBJ1-3, with 8 bases aligning to TRBD1. The germline gives CDR1 SGDLS, CDR2 YYNGEE. This CDR3 is 14 amino acids long. Losses at the gene ends were 3 bases for V and 4 bases for J; bases not matched to a gene: 3. The chain's CDR3 is CASSDRGKGNTIYF. The CDR3 DNA is TGTGCCAGCAGCGACAGGGGGAAAGGAAACACCATATATTTT.

This clonotype was counted a few times. The chain recombines TRBV12-3 or TRBV12-4 with TRBJ1-2; tentatively, D is TRBD1 (5 bases). V dropped 6 bases and J dropped 4 bases, with 18 bases sitting between them. The CDR3 totals 15 residues. CDR3 DNA sequence: TGTGCCAGCAGCCTCATCTTAGGACAAACCTATGGCTACACCTTC. Its protein is CASSLILGQTYGYTF.

The V gene is TRBV3-1, the J gene TRBJ2-1; a weak D match, TRBD2 (6 bases). This CDR3 has 17 amino acids. V dropped 0 bases and J dropped 0 bases, with 12 bases sitting between them. Germline lookup yields CDR1 LGHDT and CDR2 YNNKEL (reference sequence). The CDR3 DNA reads as TGTGCCAGCAGCCAAGAGTATGGGGGGAGCTCCTACAATGAGCAGTTCTTC. Translating it yields CASSQEYGGSSYNEQFF.